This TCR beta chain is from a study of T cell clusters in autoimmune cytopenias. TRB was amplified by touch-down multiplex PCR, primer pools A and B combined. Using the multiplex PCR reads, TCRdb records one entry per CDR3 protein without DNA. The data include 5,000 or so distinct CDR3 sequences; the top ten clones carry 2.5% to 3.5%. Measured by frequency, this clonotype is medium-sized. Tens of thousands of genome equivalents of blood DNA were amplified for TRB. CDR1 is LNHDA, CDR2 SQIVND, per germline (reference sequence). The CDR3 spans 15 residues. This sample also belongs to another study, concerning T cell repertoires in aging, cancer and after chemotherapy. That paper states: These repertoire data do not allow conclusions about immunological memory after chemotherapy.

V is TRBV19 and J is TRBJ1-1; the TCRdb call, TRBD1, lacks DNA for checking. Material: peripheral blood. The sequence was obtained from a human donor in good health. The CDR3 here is CASSINGQGNTEAFF.